This T cell receptor beta chain emerged from a study of cytomegalovirus exposure and HLA in healthy donors. For this clone: Its antigen is unidentified.

General observations from the study: Researchers catalogued around 150 TCR beta chains as cytomegalovirus-associated. In the analysis, some V segments, TRBV6-2 and TRBV6-3 included, were excluded as indistinguishable.

Use of 60 Vbeta and 13 Jbeta primers characterized the PCR. Repertoires were generated with immunoSEQ multiplex PCR, while TCRdb's copy carries only in-frame clones and drops some. The profile shows roughly 170,000 clones, about 68% of them singletons. The germline V gene has CDR1 SGHVS and CDR2 FNYEAQ. Trimming took 6 bases from V and 6 from J, leaving 20 bases between them. This CDR3 contains 16 residues. The sequence was collected from a female donor in good health and CMV-seronegative. The sample was PBMCs. This chain connects TRBV7-6 to TRBJ2-2; D possibly corresponds to TRBD1 (8 bases). The CDR3 sequence is CASSPGQGGSPGELFF. The CDR3 DNA follows: TGTGCCAGCAGTCCCGGACAGGGAGGGAGTCCCGGGGAGCTGTTTTTT.